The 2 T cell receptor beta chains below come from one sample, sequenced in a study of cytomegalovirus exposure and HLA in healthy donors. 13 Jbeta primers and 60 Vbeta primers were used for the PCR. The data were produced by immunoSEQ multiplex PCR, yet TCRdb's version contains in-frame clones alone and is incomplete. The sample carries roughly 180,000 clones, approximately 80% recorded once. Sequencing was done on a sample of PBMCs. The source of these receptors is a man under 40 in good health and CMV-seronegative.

The CDR3 DNA reads TGTGCCAGCAGCTATCCGCAGGTCTATGAGCAGTTCTTC. Its protein product is CASSYPQVYEQFF. The chain carries TRBV7-2 and TRBJ2-1; D ambiguous. The ends were cut back, 4 bases at V and 8 bases at J, with 12 bases in the middle. From germline, CDR1 is SGHTA and CDR2 FQGNSA. The CDR3 contains 13 residues. The whole variable domain, filled in from reference TRBV7-2 and TRBJ2-1, reads GAGVSQSPSNKVTEKGKDVELRCDPISGHTALYWYRQSLGQGLEFLIYFQGNSAPDKSGLPSDRFSAERTGGSVSTLTIQRTQQEDSAVYLCASSYPQVYEQFFGPGTRLTVL.

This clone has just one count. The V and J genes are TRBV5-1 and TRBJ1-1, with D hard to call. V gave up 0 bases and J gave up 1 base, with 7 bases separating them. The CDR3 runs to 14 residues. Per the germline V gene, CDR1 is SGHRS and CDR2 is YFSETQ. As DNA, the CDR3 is TGCGCCAGCAGCTTGGACAGCCAGAACACTGAAGCTTTCTTT. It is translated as CASSLDSQNTEAFF.